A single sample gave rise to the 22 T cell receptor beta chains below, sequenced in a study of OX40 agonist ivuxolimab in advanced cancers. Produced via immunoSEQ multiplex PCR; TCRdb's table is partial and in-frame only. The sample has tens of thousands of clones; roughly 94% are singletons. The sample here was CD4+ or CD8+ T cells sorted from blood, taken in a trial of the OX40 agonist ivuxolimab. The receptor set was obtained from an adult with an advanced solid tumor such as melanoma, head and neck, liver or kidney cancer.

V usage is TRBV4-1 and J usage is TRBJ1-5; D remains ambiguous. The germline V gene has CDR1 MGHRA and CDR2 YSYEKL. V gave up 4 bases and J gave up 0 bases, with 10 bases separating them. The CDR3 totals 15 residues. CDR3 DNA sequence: TGCGCCAGCAGCCCAAGACCCGGTAGCAATCAGCCCCAGCATTTT. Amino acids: CASSPRPGSNQPQHF.

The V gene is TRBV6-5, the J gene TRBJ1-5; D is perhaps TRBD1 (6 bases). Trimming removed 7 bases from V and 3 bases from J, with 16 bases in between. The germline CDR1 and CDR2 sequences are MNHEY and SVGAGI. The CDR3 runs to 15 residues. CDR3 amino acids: CASNPYRGANQPQHF. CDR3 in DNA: TGTGCCAGCAACCCCTACCGGGGGGCCAATCAGCCCCAGCATTTT.

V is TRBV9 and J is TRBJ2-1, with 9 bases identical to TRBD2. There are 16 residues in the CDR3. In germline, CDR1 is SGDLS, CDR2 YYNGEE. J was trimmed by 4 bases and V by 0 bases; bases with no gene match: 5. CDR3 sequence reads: CASSVEGLADYNEQFF. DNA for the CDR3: TGTGCCAGCAGCGTAGAGGGACTAGCAGATTACAATGAGCAGTTCTTC. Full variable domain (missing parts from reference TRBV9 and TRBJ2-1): DSGVTQTPKHLITATGQRVTLRCSPRSGDLSVYWYQQSLDQGLQFLIQYYNGEERAKGNILERFSAQQFPDLHSELNLSSLELGDSALYFCASSVEGLADYNEQFFGPGTRLTVL.

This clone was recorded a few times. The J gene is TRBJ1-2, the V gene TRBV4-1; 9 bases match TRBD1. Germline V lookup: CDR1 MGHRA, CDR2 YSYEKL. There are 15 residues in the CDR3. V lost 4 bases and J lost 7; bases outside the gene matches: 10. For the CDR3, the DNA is TGCGCCAGCAGCCCCGAGACCATGGACAGGGGTGGCTACACCTTC. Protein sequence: CASSPETMDRGGYTF.

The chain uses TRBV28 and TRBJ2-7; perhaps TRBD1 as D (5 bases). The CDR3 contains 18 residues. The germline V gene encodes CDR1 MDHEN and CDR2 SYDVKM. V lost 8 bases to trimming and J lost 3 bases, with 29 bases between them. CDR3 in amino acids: CASSHPSQAALPVYEQYF. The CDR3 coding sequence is TGTGCCAGCTCCCACCCCTCACAGGCGGCTCTGCCGGTCTACGAGCAGTACTTC.

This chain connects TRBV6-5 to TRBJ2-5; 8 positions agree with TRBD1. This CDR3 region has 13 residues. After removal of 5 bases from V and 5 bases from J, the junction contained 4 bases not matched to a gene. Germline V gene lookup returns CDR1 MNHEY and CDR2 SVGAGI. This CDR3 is CASSRQGRETQYF. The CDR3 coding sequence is TGTGCCAGCAGTCGACAGGGGAGGGAGACCCAGTACTTC.

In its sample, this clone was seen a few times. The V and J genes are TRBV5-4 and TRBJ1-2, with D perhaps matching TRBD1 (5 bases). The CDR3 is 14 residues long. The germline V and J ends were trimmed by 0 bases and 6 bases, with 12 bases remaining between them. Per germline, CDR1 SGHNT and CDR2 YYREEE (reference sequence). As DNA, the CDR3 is TGTGCCAGCAGCTTGGCGGGCTGGGGGGATGGCTACACCTTC. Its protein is CASSLAGWGDGYTF.

The chain's CDR3 is CSPHGGGTEAFF. In DNA form, the CDR3 reads TGCAGCCCCCATGGGGGGGGCACTGAAGCTTTCTTT. The gene calls are TRBV29-1 and TRBJ1-1; maybe TRBD1 (5 bases). Germline CDR1 reads SQVTM; CDR2 reads ANQGSEA. With 8 bases removed from V and 4 bases from J, the gap between germline ends came to 14 bases. The CDR3 sequence is 12 residues long. Using reference TRBV29-1 and TRBJ1-1 for the parts outside the CDR3, the full variable domain is SAVISQKPSRDICQRGTSLTIQCQVDSQVTMMFWYRQQPGQSLTLIATANQGSEATYESGFVIDKFPISRPNLTFSTLTVSNMSPEDSSIYLCSPHGGGTEAFFGQGTRLTVV.

This CDR3 reads CASSQVASAEILEQYF. Written as DNA, the CDR3 is TGCGCCAGCAGCCAAGTAGCTAGCGCGGAGATCCTCGAGCAGTACTTC. V usage is TRBV4-1 and J usage is TRBJ2-7; TRBD2 might be the D (6 bases). The CDR3 covers 16 residues. The V and J ends lost 1 base and 6 bases respectively, with 19 bases between them. Germline loops: CDR1 MGHRA, CDR2 YSYEKL.

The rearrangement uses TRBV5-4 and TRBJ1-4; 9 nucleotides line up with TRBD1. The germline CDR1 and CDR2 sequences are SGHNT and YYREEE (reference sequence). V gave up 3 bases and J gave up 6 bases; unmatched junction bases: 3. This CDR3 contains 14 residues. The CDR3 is CASSWGQGDEKLFF. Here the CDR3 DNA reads TGTGCCAGCAGCTGGGGACAGGGTGATGAAAAACTGTTTTTT.

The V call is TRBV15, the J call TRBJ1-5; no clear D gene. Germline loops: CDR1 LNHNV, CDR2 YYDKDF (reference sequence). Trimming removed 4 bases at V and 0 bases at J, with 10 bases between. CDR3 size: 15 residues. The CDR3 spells CATSKGDYSNQPQHF. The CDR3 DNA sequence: TGTGCCACCAGCAAGGGCGATTATAGCAATCAGCCCCAGCATTTT.

The CDR3 is CASSIGGTGGNQPQHF. For the CDR3, the DNA is TGTGCCAGTAGTATAGGTGGGACAGGGGGAAATCAGCCCCAGCATTTT. This chain links TRBV19 with TRBJ1-5, with 11 bases identical to TRBD1. J was trimmed by 4 bases and V by 1 base; bases with no gene match: 3. CDR3 length equals 16 residues. Germline V lookup: CDR1 LNHDA, CDR2 SQIVND (reference sequence).

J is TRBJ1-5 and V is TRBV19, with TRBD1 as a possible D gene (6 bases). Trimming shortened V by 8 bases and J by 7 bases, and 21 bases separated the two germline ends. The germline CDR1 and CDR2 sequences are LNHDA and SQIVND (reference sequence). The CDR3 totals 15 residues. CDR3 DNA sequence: TGTGCCAGTCGACCGGGGCAGGGGAGCTTACAGCCCCAGCATTTT. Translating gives CASRPGQGSLQPQHF.

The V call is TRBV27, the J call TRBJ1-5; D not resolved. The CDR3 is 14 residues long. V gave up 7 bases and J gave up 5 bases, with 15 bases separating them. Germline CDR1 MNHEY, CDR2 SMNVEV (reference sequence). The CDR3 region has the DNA TGTGCCAGCACCCCCACCGGCCCATATCAGCCCCAGCATTTT. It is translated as CASTPTGPYQPQHF.

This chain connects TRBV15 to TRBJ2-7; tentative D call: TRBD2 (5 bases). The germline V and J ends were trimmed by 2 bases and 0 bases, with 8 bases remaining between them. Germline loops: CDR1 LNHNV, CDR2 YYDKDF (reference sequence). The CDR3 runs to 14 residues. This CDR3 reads CATSRRGISYEQYF. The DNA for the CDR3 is TGTGCCACCAGCAGACGAGGGATCTCCTACGAGCAGTACTTC.

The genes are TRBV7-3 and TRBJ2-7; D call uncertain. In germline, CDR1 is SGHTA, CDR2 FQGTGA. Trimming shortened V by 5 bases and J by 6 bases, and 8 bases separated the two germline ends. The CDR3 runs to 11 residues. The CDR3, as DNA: TGTGCCAGCAGCAACGGCGTCGAGCAGTACTTC. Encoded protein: CASSNGVEQYF.

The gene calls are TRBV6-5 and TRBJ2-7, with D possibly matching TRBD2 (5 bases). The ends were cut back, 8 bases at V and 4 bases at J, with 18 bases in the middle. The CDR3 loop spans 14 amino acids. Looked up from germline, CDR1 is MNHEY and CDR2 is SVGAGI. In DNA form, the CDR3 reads TGTGCCAGCCTCCCCGGGGAGATCATGTACGAGCAGTACTTC. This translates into CASLPGEIMYEQYF.

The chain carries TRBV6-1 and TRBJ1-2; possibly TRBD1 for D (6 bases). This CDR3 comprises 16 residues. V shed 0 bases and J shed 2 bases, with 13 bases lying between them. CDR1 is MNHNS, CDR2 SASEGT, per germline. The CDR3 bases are TGTGCCAGCAGTGAAGCGCTTCGGGGGCAGAACTATGGCTACACCTTC. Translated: CASSEALRGQNYGYTF.

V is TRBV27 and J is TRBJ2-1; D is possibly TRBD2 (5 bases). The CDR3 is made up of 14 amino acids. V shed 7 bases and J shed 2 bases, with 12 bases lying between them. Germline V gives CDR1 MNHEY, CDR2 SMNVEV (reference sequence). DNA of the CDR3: TGTGCCAGCACCCCGGACTCGCCCTACAATGAGCAGTTCTTC. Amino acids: CASTPDSPYNEQFF.

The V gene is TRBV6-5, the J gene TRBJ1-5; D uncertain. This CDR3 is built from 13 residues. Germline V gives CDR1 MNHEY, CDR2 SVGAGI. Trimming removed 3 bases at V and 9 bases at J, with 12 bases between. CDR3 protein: CASSYQAHTPQHF. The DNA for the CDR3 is TGTGCCAGCAGTTATCAGGCCCATACGCCCCAGCATTTT.

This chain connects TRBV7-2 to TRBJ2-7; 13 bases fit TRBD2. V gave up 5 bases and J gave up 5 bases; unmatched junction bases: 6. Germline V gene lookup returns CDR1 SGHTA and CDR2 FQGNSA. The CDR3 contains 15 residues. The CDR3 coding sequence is TGTGCCAGCAGCGGGCGACTAGCGGGGGGCCACGAGCAGTACTTC. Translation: CASSGRLAGGHEQYF.

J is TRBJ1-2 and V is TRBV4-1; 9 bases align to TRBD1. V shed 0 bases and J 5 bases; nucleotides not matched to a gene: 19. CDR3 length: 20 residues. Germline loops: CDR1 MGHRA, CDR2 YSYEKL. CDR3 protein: CASSQDSWKLGTGPIYGYTF. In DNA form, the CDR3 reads TGCGCCAGCAGCCAAGACTCATGGAAGCTAGGGACAGGGCCAATTTATGGCTACACCTTC.